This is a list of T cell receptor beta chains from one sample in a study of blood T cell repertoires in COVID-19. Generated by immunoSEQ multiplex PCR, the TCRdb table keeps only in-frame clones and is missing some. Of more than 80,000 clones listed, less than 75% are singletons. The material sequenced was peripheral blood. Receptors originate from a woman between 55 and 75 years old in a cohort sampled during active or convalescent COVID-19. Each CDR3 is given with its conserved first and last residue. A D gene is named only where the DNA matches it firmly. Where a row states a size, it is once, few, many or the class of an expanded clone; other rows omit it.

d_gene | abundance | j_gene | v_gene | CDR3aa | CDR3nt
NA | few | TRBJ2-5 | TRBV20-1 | CSAEIQETQYF | TGCAGTGCTGAGATACAAGAGACCCAGTACTTC
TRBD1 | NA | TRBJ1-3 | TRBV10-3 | CAISGQGADGSGNTIYF | TGTGCCATCAGTGGGCAGGGGGCGGATGGATCGGGAAACACCATATATTTT
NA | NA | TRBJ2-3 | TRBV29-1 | CSVQEGAGSTDTQYF | TGCAGCGTGCAAGAAGGGGCGGGAAGCACAGATACGCAGTATTTT
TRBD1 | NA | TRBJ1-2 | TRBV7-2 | CASSPQTTDRAYGYTF | TGTGCCAGCAGCCCACAAACTACGGACAGGGCCTATGGCTACACCTTC
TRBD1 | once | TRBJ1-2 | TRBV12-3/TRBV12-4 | CASRKGQGYGYTF | TGTGCCAGCAGAAAGGGACAGGGATACGGCTACACCTTC
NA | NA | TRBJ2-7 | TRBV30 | CAWSNVRPGASYEQYF | TGTGCCTGGAGTAATGTCCGTCCGGGAGCTTCCTACGAGCAGTACTTC
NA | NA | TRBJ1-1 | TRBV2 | CASSTQRAVATEAFF | TGTGCCAGCAGTACCCAGAGGGCTGTGGCCACTGAAGCTTTCTTT
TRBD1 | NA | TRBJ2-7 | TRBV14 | CASSAGTGPSEQYF | TGTGCCAGCAGCGCCGGGACAGGGCCCTCGGAGCAGTACTTC
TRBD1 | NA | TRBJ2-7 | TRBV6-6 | CASSYLFGTGRYEQYF | TGTGCCAGCAGTTACCTCTTCGGGACAGGGCGATACGAGCAGTACTTC
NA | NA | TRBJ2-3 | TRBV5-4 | CASSWGGTSTDTQYF | TGTGCCAGCAGCTGGGGGGGCACCAGCACAGATACGCAGTATTTT
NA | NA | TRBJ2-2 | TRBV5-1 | CASSSSTGGRVNTGELFF | TGCGCCAGCAGCTCCTCCACGGGGGGCAGGGTAAACACCGGGGAGCTGTTTTTT
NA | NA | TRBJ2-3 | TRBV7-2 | CASSLQELSTDTQYF | TGTGCCAGCAGCTTACAGGAACTTAGCACAGATACGCAGTATTTT
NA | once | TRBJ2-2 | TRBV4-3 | CASSHNSVTGELFF | TGCGCCAGCAGCCACAATAGCGTTACCGGGGAGCTGTTTTTT
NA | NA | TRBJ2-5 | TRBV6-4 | CASSDSGSGVTKETQYF | TGTGCCAGCAGTGACTCTGGTTCGGGGGTCACAAAAGAGACCCAGTACTTC
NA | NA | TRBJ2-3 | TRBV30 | CAWGTQGWTRGQYF | TGTGCCTGGGGGACACAGGGTTGGACTAGAGGGCAGTATTTT
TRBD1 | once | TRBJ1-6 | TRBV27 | CASSFYTWGTGGFPHNSPLHF | TGTGCCAGCAGTTTCTACACCTGGGGGACAGGGGGATTCCCTCATAATTCACCCCTCCACTTT
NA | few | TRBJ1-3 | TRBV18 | CASSHGGAFRGNTIYF | TGTGCCAGCTCACATGGCGGAGCTTTTCGTGGAAACACCATATATTTT
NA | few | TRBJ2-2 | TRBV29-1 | CSVAHENTGELFF | TGCAGCGTGGCACATGAGAACACCGGGGAGCTGTTTTTT
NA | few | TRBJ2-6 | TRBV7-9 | CASSLVQVTGANVLTF | TGTGCCAGCAGCTTAGTGCAGGTAACCGGGGCCAACGTCCTGACTTTC
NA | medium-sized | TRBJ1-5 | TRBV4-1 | CASSPRVFYQPQHF | TGCGCCAGCAGCCCCAGGGTATTTTATCAGCCCCAGCATTTT
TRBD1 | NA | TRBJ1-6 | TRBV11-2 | CASSLGQENSPLHF | TGTGCCAGCAGCTTGGGACAGGAGAATTCACCCCTCCACTTT
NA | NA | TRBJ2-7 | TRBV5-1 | CASTEGLVSAEQYF | TGCGCCAGCACTGAGGGTCTTGTATCGGCCGAGCAGTACTTC
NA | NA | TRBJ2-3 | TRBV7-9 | CASSLQNTQYF | TGTGCCAGCAGCTTACAGAATACGCAGTATTTT
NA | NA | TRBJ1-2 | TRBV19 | CASSSRSRVSYGYTF | TGTGCCAGTAGTTCACGATCGAGGGTCTCATATGGCTACACCTTC
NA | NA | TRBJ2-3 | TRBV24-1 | CATSGQGPGDTQYF | TGTGCCACCAGTGGGCAGGGGCCGGGAGATACGCAGTATTTT
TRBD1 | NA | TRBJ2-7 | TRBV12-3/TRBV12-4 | CASTRTGTYEQYF | TGTGCCAGCACTAGGACAGGGACCTACGAGCAGTACTTC
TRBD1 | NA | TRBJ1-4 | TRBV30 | CASTPGQGREKLFF | TGTGCCTCGACTCCGGGACAGGGGAGGGAAAAACTGTTTTTT
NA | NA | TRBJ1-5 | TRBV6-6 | CASSYSVGGGNQPQHF | TGTGCCAGCAGTTACTCGGTCGGAGGTGGCAATCAGCCCCAGCATTTT
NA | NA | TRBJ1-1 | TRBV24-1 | CATTQGSEAFF | TGTGCCACCACTCAGGGGTCTGAAGCTTTCTTT
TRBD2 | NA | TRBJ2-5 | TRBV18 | CASSPSSGGIQETQYF | TGTGCCAGCTCACCGTCTAGCGGGGGGATCCAAGAGACCCAGTACTTC
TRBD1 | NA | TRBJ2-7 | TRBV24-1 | CATSDFKRGRFEQYF | TGTGCCACCAGTGATTTTAAGAGGGGGCGGTTTGAGCAGTACTTC
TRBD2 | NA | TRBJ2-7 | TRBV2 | CASRVQAGGMNEQYF | TGTGCCAGCAGGGTCCAGGCGGGAGGAATGAACGAGCAGTACTTC
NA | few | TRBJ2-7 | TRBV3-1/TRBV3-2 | CASSRRGRVNEQYF | TGTGCCAGCAGCCGAAGGGGCAGGGTCAACGAGCAGTACTTC
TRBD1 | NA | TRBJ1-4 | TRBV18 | CASSRSTGATNEKLFF | TGTGCCAGCTCACGATCGACAGGGGCGACTAATGAAAAACTGTTTTTT
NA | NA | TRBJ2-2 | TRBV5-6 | CASSFDRGFRGTGELFF | TGTGCCAGCAGCTTTGATCGGGGGTTTCGGGGCACCGGGGAGCTGTTTTTT
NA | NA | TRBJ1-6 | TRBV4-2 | CASRRSPDSNSPLHF | TGTGCCAGCAGGAGGTCCCCGGACAGTAATTCACCCCTCCACTTT
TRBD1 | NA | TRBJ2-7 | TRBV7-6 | CASSLEDRGIYEQYF | TGTGCCAGCAGCTTAGAGGACAGGGGAATCTACGAGCAGTACTTC
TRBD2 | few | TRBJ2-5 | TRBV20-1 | CSASWISGSQETQYF | TGCAGTGCTAGTTGGATTAGCGGGTCGCAAGAGACCCAGTACTTC
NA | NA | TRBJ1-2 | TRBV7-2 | CASSSDPGGVGGYTF | TGTGCCAGCAGCTCAGACCCCGGAGGGGTAGGAGGCTACACCTTC
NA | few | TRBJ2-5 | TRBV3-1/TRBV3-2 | CASSRPGQQETQYF | TGTGCCAGCAGCCGACCGGGACAACAAGAGACCCAGTACTTC
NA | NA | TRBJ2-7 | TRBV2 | CASSKTRVTFDEQYF | TGTGCCAGCAGCAAGACCAGGGTCACCTTTGACGAGCAGTACTTC
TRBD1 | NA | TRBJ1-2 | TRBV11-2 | CASSGWDSDGYGYTF | TGTGCCAGCAGCGGGTGGGACAGTGACGGCTATGGCTACACCTTC
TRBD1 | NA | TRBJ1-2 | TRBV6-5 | CASSYGRGRGYTF | TGTGCCAGCAGTTACGGAAGGGGGCGAGGCTACACCTTC
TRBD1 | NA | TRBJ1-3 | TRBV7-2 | CASSLVGQYGNTIYF | TGTGCCAGCAGCTTAGTGGGACAGTACGGAAACACCATATATTTT
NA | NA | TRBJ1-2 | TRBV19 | CASSMVQAPRGYTF | TGTGCCAGTAGTATGGTGCAGGCCCCACGTGGCTACACCTTC
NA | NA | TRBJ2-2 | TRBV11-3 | CASRRQGGTGELFF | TGTGCCAGCAGACGACAAGGGGGCACCGGGGAGCTGTTTTTT
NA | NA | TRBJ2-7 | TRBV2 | CASREGGGGYEQYF | TGCGCCAGCAGGGAGGGGGGGGGCGGCTACGAGCAGTACTTC
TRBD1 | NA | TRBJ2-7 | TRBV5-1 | CASSLTGTGSYEQYF | TGCGCCAGCAGCCTCACCGGGACAGGCTCCTACGAGCAGTACTTC
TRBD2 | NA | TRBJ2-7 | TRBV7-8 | CASSLIDGRDEQYF | TGTGCCAGCAGCTTAATTGATGGGAGGGACGAGCAGTACTTC
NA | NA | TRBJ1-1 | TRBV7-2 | CASSFRGWNTEAFF | TGTGCCAGCAGCTTTAGAGGGTGGAACACTGAAGCTTTCTTT
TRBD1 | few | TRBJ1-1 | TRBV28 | CASRAPDRRKAFF | TGTGCCAGCAGGGCGCCGGACAGGCGAAAAGCTTTCTTT